This T cell receptor (beta chain) was profiled in a study of T cell responses to AZD1222 COVID-19 vaccine. Overall study results and limits: At 160-218 and 743-854, vaccine-associated CD4 TCRs were dominant, and they spanned spike. Per reports, nearly half of all spike-specific TCRs target regions that are unmutated in variants.

The CDR3 length is 14 residues. CDR1 MNHEY and CDR2 SVGAGI come from the germline V gene. The junction had 4 bases not matched to a gene; V was cut back by 6 bases and J by 3 bases. Only in-frame clones appear in the TCRdb table, and some are missing; sequencing was by immunoSEQ multiplex PCR. The data show about 160,000 clones, 90% to 95% seen once. Worth noting for this clone: Antigen: not known.

The rearrangement links TRBV6-5 to TRBJ2-7, with TRBD2 identical over 11 bases. The starting material was peripheral blood, obtained on day 0 of AZD1222 vaccination. This clonotype was sampled from an adult in good health. The CDR3 spells CASRGTSGFYEQYF. CDR3 in DNA: TGTGCCAGCAGAGGGACTAGCGGATTCTACGAGCAGTACTTC.